This TCR beta chain was recorded in a study of cytomegalovirus exposure and HLA in healthy donors. Amplification used 60 Vbeta primers and 13 Jbeta primers. Using immunoSEQ multiplex PCR, the repertoire was profiled, and TCRdb retains in-frame clones only, with some absent. The sample comprises roughly 120,000 clones, 70% of which are singletons, and just over 8.5% rests with the top ten. Points on this clone: The antigen is undetermined.

The CDR3 loop spans 17 amino acids. Germline-derived CDR1 and CDR2 are SEHNR and FQNEAQ (reference sequence). V lost 0 bases to trimming and J lost 0 bases, with 15 bases between them. Study-level results: The study listed some 160 cytomegalovirus-associated TCR beta chains.

The origin of this receptor is a man in his thirties or forties in good health and CMV-seropositive. Sequencing used PBMCs. V and J are TRBV7-9 and TRBJ2-7; possibly TRBD2 for D (6 bases). The CDR3 DNA is TGTGCCAGCAGCTTAGCGTGGGACTTTCAGAGCTCCTACGAGCAGTACTTC. Its translation: CASSLAWDFQSSYEQYF.